One T cell receptor beta chain is described in this entry. No antigen is known for it. Constant-region reverse primers amplified full-length variable regions, followed by semi-nested Nested Universal Primer A PCR. One entry per CDR3 protein, called by TCRdb with MiXCR from the 5' RACE reads. The data show tens of thousands of distinct CDR3 sequences, with around 18% seen just once and 2.5% to 3% held by the top ten. CD25-based Treg depletion was applied to purified naive CD4+ T cells. V lost 1 base, J lost 4 bases, and 11 bases lay in between. CDR1 and CDR2 (germline): DFQATT, SNEGSKA (reference sequence). The CDR3 runs 14 residues. Points from the study as a whole: Tumor memory CD4+ T cell TCR gene usage was found to cluster with blood and lymph node memory CD4+ cells and with lymph node naive CD4+ cells. The larger cohort examined one V-J beta rearrangement, not whole repertoires.

This clonotype originated in a female donor with breast cancer. Sequencing was done on a sample of naive CD4+ T cells sorted from a lymph node. Subset given: naive CD4+ T cells, CD4+CD45RA+CD25-. V usage is TRBV20-1 and J usage is TRBJ2-1, with D maybe TRBD2 (7 bases). The CDR3 loop is CSARGGGSYNEQFF. The CDR3 DNA is TGCAGTGCTAGAGGGGGGGGCTCTTACAATGAGCAGTTCTTC.